Below, 26 T cell receptor beta chains from the same sample are listed, as sequenced in a study of identical twins. TCRdb used MiXCR to reprocess the 5' RACE reads, holding one entry per CDR3 protein. The sample has about 810,000 distinct CDR3 sequences, about 12% seen once; the top ten hold around 1.5%. The data also belong to a second study, concerning yellow fever vaccine responses in identical twins.

The sample consisted of PBMCs. The receptors here all came from a woman aged 18-29 years in good health.

V is TRBV12-3 or TRBV12-4 and J is TRBJ1-1; D is unclear. V dropped 3 bases and J dropped 5 bases, with 13 bases sitting between them. The CDR3 contains 14 residues. The chain's CDR3 is CASSFGLSGTEAFF. In DNA form, the CDR3 reads TGTGCCAGCAGTTTCGGGTTATCGGGGACTGAAGCTTTCTTT.

This clonotype has a count of ten or more. The V gene is TRBV20-1, the J gene TRBJ2-5; 11 nucleotides align to TRBD2. After removal of 4 bases from V and 5 bases from J, the junction contained 12 bases not matched to a gene. The CDR3 is made up of 16 amino acids. Germline V gives CDR1 DFQATT, CDR2 SNEGSKA (reference sequence). DNA for the CDR3: TGCAGTGCTACCGACGTTAGCGGGAGGGGTTGGGAGACCCAGTACTTC. Translating gives CSATDVSGRGWETQYF.

This clonotype was picked up a small number of times. The rearrangement uses TRBV11-3 and TRBJ2-2, with unresolved D. The CDR3 contains 15 residues. Trimming stripped 5 bases from V and 0 bases from J, with 10 bases between. Per germline, CDR1 SGHNT and CDR2 YENEEA. The CDR3 is CASSPNSANTGELFF. CDR3 in DNA: TGTGCCAGCAGCCCGAATTCAGCGAACACCGGGGAGCTGTTTTTT.

This clonotype showed up just a few times. The chain has TRBV27 and TRBJ2-7; 8 bases line up with TRBD2. The V and J ends lost 5 bases and 3 bases, in that order; junction bases with no gene match: 12. The germline CDR1 and CDR2 sequences are MNHEY and SMNVEV (reference sequence). This CDR3 spans 16 amino acids. The CDR3 spells CASSPSSGSANYEQYF. The CDR3 region has the DNA TGTGCCAGCAGTCCTTCAAGCGGGAGCGCAAACTACGAGCAGTACTTC.

This clonotype was observed at least ten times. This rearrangement joins TRBV28 to TRBJ2-3; D gene uncertain. The CDR3 contains 17 residues. Germline assignment: CDR1 MDHEN and CDR2 SYDVKM. Trimming pared 4 bases from V and 7 bases from J, leaving 24 bases between. The CDR3 nucleotides are TGTGCCAGCAGTTCCCCCCTTTATGGGGTCGCCTCGTATACGCAGTATTTT. Protein: CASSSPLYGVASYTQYF. The entire variable domain, with the rest obtained from reference TRBV28 and TRBJ2-3, is as follows: DVKVTQSSRYLVKRTGEKVFLECVQDMDHENMFWYRQDPGLGLRLIYFSYDVKMKEKGDIPEGYSVSREKKERFSLILESASTNQTSMYLCASSSPLYGVASYTQYFGPGTRLTVL.

The V gene is TRBV28, the J gene TRBJ1-5; perhaps TRBD1 as D (5 bases). V shed 5 bases and J shed 0 bases, with 11 bases lying between them. The length of the CDR3 is 15 residues. The germline V gene encodes CDR1 MDHEN and CDR2 SYDVKM. CDR3 sequence (DNA): TGTGCCAGCAGTGCAGGGCTCGGTAGCAATCAGCCCCAGCATTTT. Translating it yields CASSAGLGSNQPQHF. Full variable domain (remainder filled in from reference TRBV28 and TRBJ1-5): DVKVTQSSRYLVKRTGEKVFLECVQDMDHENMFWYRQDPGLGLRLIYFSYDVKMKEKGDIPEGYSVSREKKERFSLILESASTNQTSMYLCASSAGLGSNQPQHFGDGTRLSIL.

This clonotype occurred a few times. CDR3 loop: CASSSPEQGSYNEQFF. CDR3 DNA: TGTGCCAGCAGTTCCCCTGAACAGGGCTCCTACAATGAGCAGTTCTTC. The chain links TRBV28 to TRBJ2-1; possible D gene TRBD1, 6 bases. The CDR3 sequence is 16 residues long. Germline CDR1 reads MDHEN; CDR2 reads SYDVKM. Trimming pared 4 bases from V and 0 bases from J, leaving 13 bases between. Together with reference TRBV28 and TRBJ2-1, the CDR3 gives the full variable domain: DVKVTQSSRYLVKRTGEKVFLECVQDMDHENMFWYRQDPGLGLRLIYFSYDVKMKEKGDIPEGYSVSREKKERFSLILESASTNQTSMYLCASSSPEQGSYNEQFFGPGTRLTVL.

At least ten counts were recorded for this clonotype. The V gene is TRBV9, the J gene TRBJ2-2; tentatively, D is TRBD2 (6 bases). Germline lookup yields CDR1 SGDLS and CDR2 YYNGEE. Trimming shortened V by 5 bases and J by 4 bases, and 9 bases separated the two germline ends. CDR3 size: 13 residues. The CDR3 DNA follows: TGTGCCAGCAGTGTGGAGGGCACCGGGGAGCTGTTTTTT. It yields the protein CASSVEGTGELFF. Full variable domain (remainder filled in from reference TRBV9 and TRBJ2-2): DSGVTQTPKHLITATGQRVTLRCSPRSGDLSVYWYQQSLDQGLQFLIQYYNGEERAKGNILERFSAQQFPDLHSELNLSSLELGDSALYFCASSVEGTGELFFGEGSRLTVL.

The V gene is TRBV20-1, the J gene TRBJ1-1; D unclear. V was cut by 3 bases and J by 0 bases, with 8 bases left in between. The V gene's germline CDR1 is DFQATT and CDR2 SNEGSKA (reference sequence). The CDR3 sequence is 13 residues long. CDR3 sequence: CSASQYLNTEAFF. The CDR3 DNA is TGCAGTGCTAGTCAGTATTTGAACACTGAAGCTTTCTTT.

This clonotype turned up a few times. J is TRBJ2-1 and V is TRBV2; 8 bases are a match to TRBD2. The CDR3 runs to 15 residues. Germline V CDR1 and CDR2: SNHLY, FYNNEI. J lost 6 bases, V lost 6 bases, and 10 bases had no gene match. CDR3 sequence: CASRPGLVGGNEQFF. The CDR3 DNA is TGTGCCAGCAGGCCGGGACTAGTAGGGGGCAATGAGCAGTTCTTC.

The rearrangement links TRBV20-1 to TRBJ2-7; TRBD1 might be the D (5 bases). Germline V gene data show CDR1 as DFQATT and CDR2 as SNEGSKA (reference sequence). CDR3 length: 15 residues. V lost 6 bases and J 2 bases, leaving 20 bases between the germline ends. The CDR3 is CSAQQSTDPAYEQYF. CDR3 in DNA: TGCAGTGCCCAACAATCGACAGACCCAGCCTACGAGCAGTACTTC.

This clonotype occurred a few times. The chain carries TRBV27 and TRBJ2-7, with 9 positions matching TRBD1. Germline CDR1 reads MNHEY; CDR2 reads SMNVEV (reference sequence). Losses at the gene ends were 2 bases for V and 3 bases for J; bases not matched to a gene: 5. The CDR3 contains 15 residues. The DNA of the CDR3 is TGTGCCAGCAGTTTAGTAGGGACAGGGCTCTACGAGCAGTACGTC. Its protein product is CASSLVGTGLYEQYV.

The chain joins TRBV19 to TRBJ2-3; D not resolved. The CDR3 sequence is 14 residues long. The V end lost 5 bases, the J end lost 6 bases, and 15 bases lay between the germline ends. CDR1 is LNHDA and CDR2 is SQIVND in the germline V gene (reference sequence). In nucleotides, the CDR3 is TGTGCCAGTAGTGTCCCCCCTAGTGGGGATACGCAGTATTTT. Translating it yields CASSVPPSGDTQYF.

V is TRBV18 and J is TRBJ1-1; D is unresolved. Per the germline V gene, CDR1 is KGHSH and CDR2 is LQKENI. V lost 3 bases and J lost 2, with 10 bases in between. The CDR3 extends over 14 amino acids. In nucleotides, the CDR3 is TGTGCCAGCTCACCCCTCCAGGTAAACACTGAAGCTTTCTTT. As protein: CASSPLQVNTEAFF. Filled out from reference TRBV18 and TRBJ1-1, the complete variable domain reads NAGVMQNPRHLVRRRGQEARLRCSPMKGHSHVYWYRQLPEEGLKFMVYLQKENIIDESGMPKERFSAEFPKEGPSILRIQQVVRGDSAAYFCASSPLQVNTEAFFGQGTRLTVV.

In this sample, this clonotype turned up a few times. The V and J genes are TRBV20-1 and TRBJ2-1; no clear D. The ends were cut back, 4 bases at V and 1 base at J, with 8 bases in the middle. The germline CDR1 and CDR2 sequences are DFQATT and SNEGSKA (reference sequence). The CDR3 covers 13 residues. CDR3 residues: CSAMGWSYNEQFF. Written as DNA, the CDR3 is TGCAGTGCTATGGGGTGGTCCTACAATGAGCAGTTCTTC.

In this sample, this clonotype turned up a few times. The V and J genes are TRBV29-1 and TRBJ2-1, with D possibly being TRBD1 or TRBD2 (5 bases each). The CDR3 has 19 amino acids. Per germline, CDR1 SQVTM and CDR2 ANQGSEA. Deletions cut 7 bases from V and 7 bases from J, with 35 bases between. Here the CDR3 reads CSAEGGRQGFLLTWNEQFF. The DNA of the CDR3 is TGCAGCGCCGAGGGCGGGCGGCAGGGTTTCCTTCTAACTTGGAATGAGCAGTTCTTC.

This clonotype was seen only a few times. Here the CDR3 reads CASSFYVGSNTGELFF. CDR3 nucleotide sequence: TGTGCCAGCAGCTTTTACGTGGGCAGTAACACCGGGGAGCTGTTTTTT. The genes are TRBV5-6 and TRBJ2-2; D is uncertain. V dropped 2 bases and J dropped 2 bases, with 13 bases sitting between them. The CDR3 consists of 16 residues. The germline gives CDR1 SGHDT, CDR2 YYEEEE. The full variable domain, with the rest looked up from reference TRBV5-6 and TRBJ2-2, is DAGVTQSPTHLIKTRGQQVTLRCSPKSGHDTVSWYQQALGQGPQFIFQYYEEEERQRGNFPDRFSGHQFPNYSSELNVNALLLGDSALYLCASSFYVGSNTGELFFGEGSRLTVL.

This clonotype was found many times. V is TRBV21-1 and J is TRBJ2-2; TRBD1 is the table's D call, not checked against the DNA. TRBV21-1 is classified as a pseudogene. The CDR3 totals 16 residues. This CDR3 is CASLDSDRGRNGELFF. For the CDR3, the DNA is TGTGCCAGCCTGGATTCAGACAGGGGGCGAAACGGGGAGCTGTTTTTT.

The chain combines TRBV6-5 with TRBJ2-5, with a weak D call TRBD1 (6 bases). The V and J ends lost 3 bases and 0 bases respectively, with 17 bases between them. CDR1 is MNHEY, CDR2 SVGAGI, per germline. The CDR3 runs 17 residues. CDR3 protein: CASSYGRGQPYQETQYF. CDR3 in DNA: TGTGCCAGCAGTTATGGGCGAGGACAGCCATACCAAGAGACCCAGTACTTC.

There are a few counts of this clonotype. J is TRBJ2-1 and V is TRBV7-8, with D tentatively TRBD2 (5 bases). The CDR3 is 15 residues long. Germline values: CDR1 SGHVS, CDR2 FQNEAQ. The V gene lost 6 bases and the J gene lost 0 bases, with 12 bases spanning the gap. The CDR3 here is CASSQSGVSYNEQFF. DNA of the CDR3: TGTGCCAGCAGTCAGAGCGGAGTCTCCTACAATGAGCAGTTCTTC.

This clonotype was observed a few times. The rearrangement uses TRBV11-3 and TRBJ2-5; 7 bases line up with TRBD2. The CDR3 has 14 residues. Germline assignment: CDR1 SGHNT and CDR2 YENEEA. V was clipped by 7 bases and J by 2 bases; unmatched bases: 7. The CDR3 reads CASTGWEGQETQYF. The CDR3 DNA reads as TGTGCCAGCACCGGGTGGGAGGGGCAAGAGACCCAGTACTTC.

This clonotype was detected many times. One end of the junction varies from germline; a read error may be responsible. The chain recombines TRBV12-3 or TRBV12-4 with TRBJ1-5; D is possibly TRBD1 (6 bases). This CDR3 has 14 residues. CDR3 in amino acids: CASSLGQLNQPQHF. The CDR3 DNA sequence: TGCGCCAGCAGCTTAGGACAGCTAAATCAGCCCCAGCATTTT.

This clonotype was found a few times. The CDR3 region is CASSLDGGGHYEQYV. CDR3 bases: TGTGCCAGCAGCTTAGACGGGGGCGGCCACTACGAGCAGTACGTC. The chain joins TRBV11-2 to TRBJ2-7; tentatively, D is TRBD1 or TRBD2 (6 bases each). This CDR3 comprises 15 residues. Germline V CDR1 and CDR2: SGHAT, FQNNGV. With 0 bases removed from V and 3 bases from J, the gap between germline ends came to 12 bases.

The chain recombines TRBV10-3 with TRBJ2-1, with 8 positions matching TRBD2. The CDR3 contains 16 residues. Per the germline V gene, CDR1 is ENHRY and CDR2 is SYGVKD. V dropped 6 bases and J dropped 7; count of bases not matched to a gene: 14. As DNA, the CDR3 is TGTGCCATCAGGACGACTGTAGCGGGAATGTTAAATGAGCAGTTCTTC. This codes for CAIRTTVAGMLNEQFF.

This clonotype was counted a few times. The chain has TRBV7-9 and TRBJ2-1; 9 bases agree with TRBD2. The germline CDR1 and CDR2 sequences are SEHNR and FQNEAQ (reference sequence). The ends lost 5 bases at V and 8 bases at J; junction bases unmatched: 16. The CDR3 has 17 amino acids. CDR3 DNA: TGTGCCAGCAGCACTAGAGACACGCCTAGCGGGATCGATGAGCAGTTCTTC. It translates to CASSTRDTPSGIDEQFF.

The genes are TRBV5-6 and TRBJ2-2; TRBD2 matches 11 bases. Trimming removed 2 bases from V and 1 base from J; junction bases left unmatched: 4. The CDR3 runs to 17 residues. The germline CDR1 and CDR2 sequences are SGHDT and YYEEEE. The CDR3 bases are TGTGCCAGCAGCTTCATCGGGACTAGCGGGAACACCGGGGAGCTGTTTTTT. This codes for CASSFIGTSGNTGELFF.